This T cell receptor (beta chain) was found in a study of shared clonotypes between healthy human individuals. The study, taken as a whole, reports: Memory subsets had estimated richness that was generally smaller than that of naive subsets. Specimens sampled were limited to blood, with tissue repertoires likely differing.

The CDR3 spans 15 residues. V gave up 4 bases and J gave up 1 base; unmatched junction bases: 7. Germline CDR1 SGHTA, CDR2 FQGNSA. Turning to this clone: The antigen remains unidentified.

In the CD4+ fraction, cells were divided into CD45RA+ naive and CD45RA-negative memory subsets. Using approximately 190 ng DNA, tens of thousands of T cell genomes, the sorted-subset replicate PCRs were run. Assay: immunoSEQ multiplex PCR; the TCRdb copy retains only in-frame clones and omits some. The data show over a million clones, roughly 75% seen once. This sequence originates from a man younger than 35 in good health. The chain is built from TRBV7-2 and TRBJ2-7, with 7 nucleotides matching TRBD2. The sample comprised memory CD4+ T cells sorted from blood. Regarding subset: CD45RA-negative fraction. The CDR3 DNA reads TGTGCCAGCAGCTGGGACGGACTAGAATCCTACGAGCAGTACTTC. Encoded protein: CASSWDGLESYEQYF.